Listed below are T cell receptor beta chains from one sample, sequenced in a study of PD-1 blockade in classical Hodgkin lymphoma. This table comes from immunoSEQ multiplex PCR, and its TCRdb copy is limited to in-frame clones, with some not included. Of 90,000 to 140,000 clones in the sample, roughly nine tenths were seen once. This material consisted of peripheral blood mononuclear cells (PBMCs), taken before the fourth cycle of nivolumab. The receptors were sampled from a human donor with classical Hodgkin lymphoma. Both conserved end residues are part of each CDR3. The D gene is left open where the match is weak. For some rows the clone size is stated as once, few or many, or as a class when expanded; others skip it.

clone_size	cdr3_length	v_call	j_call	d_call	cdr3_nt	cdr3_aa
NA	14	TRBV15	TRBJ1-1	NA	TGTGCCACCAGCAGAGATTTGGGGAATACTGAAGCTTTCTTT	CATSRDLGNTEAFF
NA	15	TRBV15	TRBJ2-7	NA	TGTGCCACCAGCCGAGGAGGGGCCCACTCCTACGAGCAGTACTTC	CATSRGGAHSYEQYF
NA	17	TRBV4-1	TRBJ2-2	NA	TGCGCCAGCAGCCGAGCCGTGGGCCAGGGAGCCACCGGGGAGCTGTTTTTT	CASSRAVGQGATGELFF
NA	10	TRBV28	TRBJ1-1	NA	TGTGCCACCTCACCTCTTGAAGCTTTCTTT	CATSPLEAFF
NA	15	TRBV6-6	TRBJ2-7	TRBD2	TGTGCCAGCAGACCAGCTAGCGGGACCTCTGGCGAGCAGTACTTC	CASRPASGTSGEQYF
NA	15	TRBV29-1	TRBJ2-2	NA	TGCAGCGTATGGAAAACTGACGCGAACACCGGGGAGCTGTTTTTT	CSVWKTDANTGELFF
NA	15	TRBV11-2	TRBJ2-5	TRBD2	TGTGCCAGCAGCCCTAGCGGGAGGGGTCAAGAGACCCAGTACTTC	CASSPSGRGQETQYF
NA	15	TRBV19	TRBJ2-6	NA	TGTGCCAGTAGTATCGGGGGCTCTGGGGCCAACGTCCTGACTTTC	CASSIGGSGANVLTF
NA	15	TRBV5-8	TRBJ1-5	TRBD1	TGTGCCAGCAGCTTGAGAGGGGGCAGCGGTCAGCCCCAGCATTTT	CASSLRGGSGQPQHF
NA	13	TRBV6-4	TRBJ2-5	TRBD1	TGTGCCAGCAGCCAGGGGGCGGACGAGACCCAGTACTTC	CASSQGADETQYF
NA	15	TRBV7-8	TRBJ2-2	NA	TGTGCCAGCAGCCACCTTGACCCGAACACCGGGGAGCTGTTTTTT	CASSHLDPNTGELFF
NA	15	TRBV5-6	TRBJ1-5	TRBD1	TGTGCCAGCAGCTTACAGGGGGGTAGCAATCAGCCCCAGCATTTT	CASSLQGGSNQPQHF
NA	12	TRBV30	TRBJ1-6	NA	TGTGCCTGGAGGCAGGTTTTCTCACCCCTCCACTTT	CAWRQVFSPLHF
NA	15	TRBV13	TRBJ2-3	NA	TGTGCCAGCAGCCCCAGTCAGTTGGCCACAGATACGCAGTATTTT	CASSPSQLATDTQYF
NA	12	TRBV7-2	TRBJ1-1	NA	TGTGCCAGCAGCAAAACGAACACTGAAGCTTTCTTT	CASSKTNTEAFF
NA	15	TRBV10-3	TRBJ2-7	NA	TGTGCCACCAATTCGGGAGTATCGGCTTCCTACGAGCAGTACTTC	CATNSGVSASYEQYF
NA	16	TRBV14	TRBJ2-1	NA	TGTGCCAGCAGCCACTTTCGGAGTACGGGCGAGGATGAGCAGTTCTTC	CASSHFRSTGEDEQFF
NA	14	TRBV2	TRBJ2-7	TRBD1	TGTGCCAGCAGCAAGGGGACAGGCTCCTACGAGCAGTACTTC	CASSKGTGSYEQYF
once	16	TRBV6-5	TRBJ1-4	TRBD1	TGTGCCAGCAGTTACCAGGGACAGGGTCGGAATAAACGACTGTTTTTT	CASSYQGQGRNKRLFF
once	18	TRBV25-1	TRBJ2-1	TRBD2	TGTGCCAGCAGTGGGCCGGTGGCTAGCGGGAAGGTCTACAATGAGCAGTTCTTC	CASSGPVASGKVYNEQFF
NA	15	TRBV27	TRBJ2-2	TRBD2	TGTGCCAGCAGTTTATCAGCGGGAGTCACCGGGGAGCTGTTTTTT	CASSLSAGVTGELFF
few	15	TRBV19	TRBJ2-7	TRBD1	TGTGCCAGTAGTACCAGACAGGGGTTACCTACGAAGCAGTACTTC	CASSTRQGLPTKQYF
NA	15	TRBV15	TRBJ2-7	TRBD1	TGTGCCACCAGCAGAGATGGGACAGGGAACTACGAGCAGTACTTC	CATSRDGTGNYEQYF
NA	17	TRBV7-6	TRBJ2-2	NA	TGTGCCAGCAGCCTAACCCTGGTGGGGGCGATTACCGGGGAGCTGTTTTTT	CASSLTLVGAITGELFF
NA	14	TRBV7-9	TRBJ1-4	NA	TGTGCCAGCAGCTTAGGGGTGAATAATGAAAAACTGTTTTTT	CASSLGVNNEKLFF
NA	14	TRBV29-1	TRBJ2-1	TRBD2	TGCAGCGTTGAAGACTCCTGGACTAGCGATGAGCAGTTCTTC	CSVEDSWTSDEQFF
NA	15	TRBV6-5	TRBJ2-1	TRBD1	TGTGCCAGCAGTCCGCGACAGGGGGCGCTCTATGAGCAGTTCTTC	CASSPRQGALYEQFF
NA	15	TRBV6-5	TRBJ1-1	NA	TGTGCCAGCAGTTTGGGAGCGGGGGCCAACACTGAAGCTTTCTTT	CASSLGAGANTEAFF
NA	14	TRBV30	TRBJ2-7	NA	TGTGCCTGGAGGATACGGGACCCGACCTACGAGCAGTACTTC	CAWRIRDPTYEQYF
once	12	TRBV27	TRBJ2-1	NA	TGTGCCAGTCAAAGGGGGGACAATGAGCAGTTCTTC	CASQRGDNEQFF
once	17	TRBV5-4	TRBJ1-5	TRBD1	TGTGCCAGCAGCGAACCCTTACAGGGGGCGAGGGATCAGCCCCAGCATTTT	CASSEPLQGARDQPQHF
NA	14	TRBV6-5	TRBJ1-2	TRBD1	TGTGCCAGCAGTTCCCCAGGGACAGCCGATGGCTACACCTTC	CASSSPGTADGYTF
NA	16	TRBV7-6	TRBJ2-2	NA	TGTGCCAGCAGCTTATTTGGGGGTGGGAACACCGGGGAGCTGTTTTTT	CASSLFGGGNTGELFF
NA	15	TRBV4-1	TRBJ2-3	NA	TGCGCCAGCAGCTGGAGGCACGAAGTAACAGATACGCAGTATTTT	CASSWRHEVTDTQYF
once	15	TRBV5-5	TRBJ2-7	NA	TGTGCCAGCAGCTTTGGCCAGGTGGGATACTACGAGCAGTACTTC	CASSFGQVGYYEQYF
NA	13	TRBV2	TRBJ2-1	NA	TGTGCCAGCAGTGACTGGAACTACAATGAGCAGTTCTTC	CASSDWNYNEQFF
NA	15	TRBV7-2	TRBJ1-5	NA	TGTGCCAGCAGCTTACTGGGGGTGGGCAATCAGCCCCAGCATTTT	CASSLLGVGNQPQHF
few	13	TRBV30	TRBJ1-2	NA	TGTGCCTGGAGTGTAAGGGACGATTTCGGCTACACCTTC	CAWSVRDDFGYTF
NA	14	TRBV11-2	TRBJ2-5	NA	TGTGCCAGCAGCTTACTTCTGTCGGTGGAGACCCAGTACTTC	CASSLLLSVETQYF
NA	15	TRBV19	TRBJ2-7	NA	TGTGCCAGTAGTATTTTTGCCCAGTCGACCTACGAGCAGTACTTC	CASSIFAQSTYEQYF
NA	17	TRBV5-1	TRBJ1-4	NA	TGCGCCAGCAGCCCCCGAGGGGGGCGCCGGAGTAATGAAAAACTGTTTTTT	CASSPRGGRRSNEKLFF
NA	15	TRBV27	TRBJ2-7	TRBD2	TGTGCCAGCAGTACCGAGCGGGAGCGCTCCTACGAGCAGTACTTC	CASSTERERSYEQYF
NA	14	TRBV27	TRBJ2-7	TRBD1	TGTGCCAGCAGTAATTGGGACAGTTCCTACGAGCAGTACTTC	CASSNWDSSYEQYF
NA	15	TRBV4-1	TRBJ2-7	TRBD2	TGCGCCAGCAGCCCCTCCGGGACTAGCGGCTACGAGCAGTACTTC	CASSPSGTSGYEQYF
NA	15	TRBV6-6	TRBJ1-3	TRBD1	TGTGCCAGCAGTTCCAGGGGGATCTCTGGAAACACCATATATTTT	CASSSRGISGNTIYF
NA	14	TRBV29-1	TRBJ2-7	TRBD1	TGCAGCGTTGCTAAGCTTCGACAGGGTGACGAGCAGTACTTC	CSVAKLRQGDEQYF
NA	17	TRBV11-2	TRBJ1-4	NA	TGTGCCAGCAGCTTTGGCGGCCTAACTTCAACTAATGAAAAACTGTTTTTT	CASSFGGLTSTNEKLFF
NA	15	TRBV4-1	TRBJ1-1	NA	TGCGCCAGCAGCCAAGAGGGAATAGGGGTCACTGAAGCTTTCTTT	CASSQEGIGVTEAFF
NA	14	TRBV5-4	TRBJ1-3	NA	TGTGCCAGCAGCTTGGCGGGGCCTGGAAACACCATATATTTT	CASSLAGPGNTIYF
NA	22	TRBV4-2	TRBJ1-1	NA	TGTGCCAGCAGCCAAGTCCTCCCGACGGACTTCACACCACAGATTCTGAACACTGAAGCTTTCTTT	CASSQVLPTDFTPQILNTEAFF
few	13	TRBV29-1	TRBJ2-7	TRBD1	TGCAGCGTGGGGGACAGGGGTGCGTACGAGCAGTACTTC	CSVGDRGAYEQYF
NA	12	TRBV4-3	TRBJ1-1	NA	TGCGCCAGCAGCCAAAGTGGGGTTGAAGCTTTCTTT	CASSQSGVEAFF
NA	14	TRBV7-8	TRBJ2-7	NA	TGTGCCAGCAGCGCCACTACACCCTTCTACGAGCAGTACTTC	CASSATTPFYEQYF